This T cell receptor beta chain derives from a study of T cell responses to AZD1222 COVID-19 vaccine. Regarding the study as a whole: Rises in breadth and depth of Spike-specific TCRs came after two AZD1222 doses. Sampled repertoires all dated from after the peak T cell response. Regions 160-218 and 743-854 held dominance among vaccine-associated CD4 TCRs, which spanned spike.

Unmatched junction bases numbered 9, after V lost 5 bases and J lost 8 bases. The CDR3 consists of 15 residues. Germline V gene lookup returns CDR1 LGHDT and CDR2 YNNKEL (reference sequence). Measured with immunoSEQ multiplex PCR; TCRdb has only the in-frame clones, and not every one. The sample holds about 110,000 clones, 89% seen once. As concerns this clone: As yet, its antigen is unknown.

The sequence came from an adult in good health. Here the sequenced sample was peripheral blood, taken on day 0 of MenACWY control vaccination. The chain has TRBV3-1 (or the pseudogene TRBV3-2) and TRBJ1-4; 9 nucleotides agree with TRBD1. As DNA, the CDR3 is TGTGCCAGCAGCTCCCGGGACAGGGTTCGGGAAAAACTGTTTTTT. Encoded protein: CASSSRDRVREKLFF.